The sample holds many counts of the clone carrying this T cell receptor (beta chain). Its target is unknown. This specimen comes from a study of response to subunit inactivated influenza vaccine. TCRdb ran MiXCR on the RT-PCR reads and lists one entry per CDR3 protein. The sample contains about 650,000 distinct CDR3 sequences, 14% of which appear only once. Study-wide findings and caveats: Few new T cells, the authors suggested, are recruited by each seasonal influenza vaccination.

After removal of 4 bases from V and 8 bases from J, the junction contained 12 bases not matched to a gene. The germline CDR1 and CDR2 sequences are LGHNA and YNFKEQ. The length of the CDR3 is 16 residues. The input for sequencing was PBMCs from blood, taken 14 days before vaccination. This receptor was identified in a man aged 45-65 years who received an inactivated influenza vaccine. This chain joins TRBV4-2 and TRBJ2-1; the match to TRBD2 covers 9 bases. CDR3 sequence: CASSPRHGTSMDEQFF. The DNA for the CDR3 is TGTGCCAGCAGCCCAAGGCATGGGACTAGCATGGATGAGCAGTTCTTC.